This T cell receptor (beta chain) stems from a study of T cell repertoires in cytomegalovirus infection (dated by TCRdb to between 2018 and 2021). Concerning the study at large: Peptide stimulations targeted recently identified HLA-C-restricted CMV epitopes, whose presentation resists viral immunomodulation, together with well-studied HLA-B-restricted epitopes. Because public TCR beta signatures pointed to carriage of CMV infection together with the matching HLA type, the HLA type of each donor mattered for the analysis. Overall results and qualifications from the work: The ex vivo response was dominated by HLA-C-restricted CMV-specific TCR beta clonotypes, which also provided the single most frequent clonotype in two of eight donors. In both this cohort and an independent roughly 330-donor cohort, the cumulative frequency of public TCR beta family members distinguished carriers of CMV infection plus the relevant HLA type.

In the germline V gene (reference sequence), CDR1 corresponds to LNHDA and CDR2 to SQIVND. The CDR3 spans 14 residues, from the cysteine through the phenylalanine. Only CDR3 DNA remains: 42 bases, in frame from the first base. V loses 6 bases of germline sequence and J loses 5 bases, and the interval between the two ends is 13 bases. The intended sense of this specimen's treatment or condition label: in vitro stimulation with specific CMV peptide epitopes to enrich CMV-specific T cells. This clonotype was observed a few times. No antigen is known for it. The sample holds no much larger clone one base away, and base qualities are not on file. Sequencing relied on an Illumina HiSeq 1500. Using fastp trimming at Q25 and MiXCR clonotype assembly, TCRdb reanalyzed the public sequencing data and kept in-frame beta chains. When rows share a CDR3 protein, they turn into one entry using the most common DNA and genes. The sample table contains hundreds of thousands of distinct CDR3 sequences; only one count was recorded for more than 30% of them. The ten largest account for about a sixth of the sample.

Sequencing was performed on cultured PBMCs, taken from culture after CMV antigen stimulation. Recombination linked TRBV19 to TRBJ1-4; perhaps TRBD1 is the D gene, with 5 bases matching. The TCR was taken from a human donor in good health (CMV status not recorded). Some clones in this sample may be carry-over from other donors' samples. The bases read TGTGCCAGTAGGATCGACAGATCGAATGAAAAACTGTTTTTT. Translated, it reads CASRIDRSNEKLFF.